The entry below gives a single TCR beta chain sequence along with its context. The antigen is unknown. The repertoire was sequenced with immunoSEQ multiplex PCR; TCRdb's copy has only in-frame clones and lacks some. The data show approximately 120,000 clones, with around nine tenths seen just once and 17% held by the top ten. The length of the CDR3 is 13 residues. V was trimmed by 3 bases and J by 4 bases, leaving 10 bases between them. CDR1 is SGHTA, CDR2 FQGNSA, per germline. These data belong to a study of T cell responses to AZD1222 COVID-19 vaccine. Notes on the study in general: In a largely white British group with more females than males, clonal diversity was possibly underestimated.

The chain recombines TRBV7-2 with TRBJ2-7; D ambiguous. This sequence was found in an adult in good health. Sequences were derived from peripheral blood, sampled on day 0 of AZD1222 vaccination. CDR3 sequence: CASSFGSRYEQYF. CDR3 coding DNA: TGTGCCAGCAGCTTCGGATCCCGGTACGAGCAGTACTTC.